The sequence of this T cell receptor beta chain was determined in a study of cytomegalovirus exposure and HLA in healthy donors. General study findings and limits: What a later analysis showed was that several of the most significant clusters appeared linked to common viral pathogens. Some TCR beta chains (164 of them) were listed as cytomegalovirus-associated.

Though nominally healthy at sampling, donors likely had unrecorded immune exposures. Worth noting for this clone: Its antigen is as yet unknown.

Both 60 Vbeta primers and 13 Jbeta primers went into the PCR. Authors' processing steps: In a later analysis, of about 80 million unique beta chains, roughly 10 million appeared in at least two donors. Libraries were prepared by immunoSEQ multiplex PCR; TCRdb keeps only in-frame clonotypes and omits some of them. The V and J calls and clone size were taken over from that table, and D and trimming were inferred from the DNA. The repertoire consists of approximately 190,000 clones, with 80% to 85% occurring once and the leading ten covering approximately 6%. Germline CDR1 SGHRS, CDR2 YFSETQ. The CDR3 extends over 15 amino acids. The germline V and J ends were trimmed by 6 bases and 0 bases, with 16 bases remaining between them.

The sample consisted of PBMCs. This TCR came from a man aged 40-55 years in good health and CMV-seropositive. This rearrangement joins TRBV5-1 to TRBJ2-7, with D possibly matching TRBD2 (6 bases). The CDR3 bases are TGCGCCAGCACCGCGGGGTCCCTAAGCTCCTACGAGCAGTACTTC. It specifies CASTAGSLSSYEQYF.